One sample yielded the 9 T cell receptor beta chains listed below, sequenced in a study of vaccination effects on CD4 cells after COVID-19. These receptors have no known antigen. Assay: immunoSEQ multiplex PCR; the TCRdb copy retains only in-frame clones and omits some. The sample records 14,000 or so clones, around 80% being singletons. Viral peptide pool expansion of antigen-specific CD4+ T cells preceded sequencing in the ViraFEST assay. Investigators separated out CD4+ T cells once around nine days of culture had passed. The sample in question was CD4+ T cells from PBMCs cultured with HCoV-229E spike peptides, obtained before COVID-19 vaccination. The receptors derive from a human donor who received a COVID-19 vaccine.

The rearrangement links TRBV6-5 to TRBJ1-3; D remains ambiguous. Germline CDR1 reads MNHEY; CDR2 reads SVGAGI. The CDR3 is 13 residues long. V lost 2 bases, J lost 2 bases, and 4 bases lay in between. For the CDR3, the DNA is TGTGCCAGCAGTTACATACCTGGAAACACCATATATTTT. It is translated as CASSYIPGNTIYF.

The chain uses TRBV18 and TRBJ2-3, with TRBD1 matching 8 bases. The CDR3 contains 14 residues. Trimming removed 4 bases from V and 2 bases from J; junction bases left unmatched: 2. The germline V gene encodes CDR1 KGHSH and CDR2 LQKENI. The CDR3 DNA follows: TGTGCCAGCTCACTGGACAGGGACACAGATACGCAGTATTTT. This gives the protein CASSLDRDTDTQYF.

CDR3 region: CASSLANTGGYTF. CDR3 nucleotide sequence: TGTGCCAGCAGCTTAGCCAACACGGGTGGCTACACCTTC. This chain joins TRBV5-8 and TRBJ1-2; D remains unclear. Trimming took 2 bases from V and 7 from J, leaving 12 bases between them. Germline V gene lookup returns CDR1 SGHTS and CDR2 YDEGEE. This CDR3 is built from 13 residues.

CDR3 DNA sequence: TGTGCCAGCAGGGAGGGACTGTCGAACACCGGGGAGCTGTTTTTT. Encoded protein: CASREGLSNTGELFF. The chain joins TRBV6-5 to TRBJ2-2; possibly TRBD2 for D (6 bases). The CDR3 extends over 15 amino acids. With 6 bases removed from V and 0 bases from J, the gap between germline ends came to 11 bases. Germline lookup yields CDR1 MNHEY and CDR2 SVGAGI.

This sequence joins TRBV12-3 or TRBV12-4 and TRBJ2-1; TRBD2 is a possible D gene (7 bases). Trimming left V 5 bases short and J 15 bases short, with 20 bases between. The CDR3 spans 13 residues. Here the CDR3 DNA reads TGTGCCAGCAGTCCCCCGGGGGGCGGCCTCGGGTTCTTC. Amino acid sequence: CASSPPGGGLGFF.

The chain joins TRBV6-5 to TRBJ1-4; tentatively, D is TRBD1 (5 bases). Germline V CDR1 and CDR2: MNHEY, SVGAGI. CDR3 length equals 14 residues. V lost 7 bases and J 8 bases, leaving 17 bases between the germline ends. The CDR3 nucleotides are TGTGCCAGCACGGTGGGTAAGGGACGCGAAAAACTGTTTTTT. This sequence encodes CASTVGKGREKLFF.

V usage is TRBV5-1 and J usage is TRBJ2-7; D perhaps matches TRBD2 (5 bases). The germline CDR1 and CDR2 sequences are SGHRS and YFSETQ. V lost 0 bases and J lost 0, with 10 bases in between. This CDR3 is built from 15 residues. CDR3 coding DNA: TGCGCCAGCAGCTTGGGCCCGGGATCCTCCTACGAGCAGTACTTC. This encodes CASSLGPGSSYEQYF.

The V gene is TRBV6-5, the J gene TRBJ2-7; 10 nucleotides line up with TRBD1. Per germline, CDR1 MNHEY and CDR2 SVGAGI. J gave up 6 bases and V 7 bases, and 9 bases lay outside the gene matches. The CDR3 consists of 14 residues. This chain's CDR3 is CASTSGTGVGEQYF. The CDR3 DNA reads TGTGCCAGCACCTCCGGGACAGGGGTAGGCGAGCAGTACTTC.

This clone was observed a few times. The rearrangement uses TRBV27 and TRBJ1-1, with no clear D. Germline CDR1 reads MNHEY; CDR2 reads SMNVEV (reference sequence). The CDR3 covers 13 residues. V lost 6 bases to trimming and J lost 0 bases, with 8 bases between them. Here the CDR3 reads CASRRDMNTEAFF. The CDR3, as DNA: TGTGCCAGCAGGAGAGACATGAACACTGAAGCTTTCTTT.